This T cell receptor beta chain was identified in a study of a mutant IDH1 vaccine in newly diagnosed glioma. Looking at the study overall: Of the patients given treatment, roughly 60% were male and approximately 38% were female, and a mean age of around 44 years was recorded.

The repertoire was sequenced with immunoSEQ multiplex PCR; TCRdb's copy has only in-frame clones and lacks some. The sample contains under 85,000 clones, around 83% of which appear only once. With respect to this clone: The antigen is not known.

Points from the study as a whole: Alterations occurring in top peripheral T cell clonotypes seemed unrelated to pseudoprogression.

Stated time point: week 23, last vaccination. The vaccine gave 300 ug of a 20-mer mutant IDH1 peptide subcutaneously per dose. Germline assignment: CDR1 SGHRS and CDR2 YFSETQ. V shed 4 bases, J shed 3 bases, and the junction held 9 bases outside the gene matches. The CDR3 loop spans 15 amino acids. The chain carries TRBV5-1 and TRBJ2-7; 8 nucleotides match TRBD1. The TCR originated in a woman aged 45-59 years with glioma. Sequencing was performed on PBMCs, taken from a glioma patient whose treatment included an IDH1 peptide vaccine. This CDR3 reads CASSITGTGLYEQYF. The CDR3 bases are TGCGCCAGCAGCATAACCGGGACAGGTCTCTACGAGCAGTACTTC.